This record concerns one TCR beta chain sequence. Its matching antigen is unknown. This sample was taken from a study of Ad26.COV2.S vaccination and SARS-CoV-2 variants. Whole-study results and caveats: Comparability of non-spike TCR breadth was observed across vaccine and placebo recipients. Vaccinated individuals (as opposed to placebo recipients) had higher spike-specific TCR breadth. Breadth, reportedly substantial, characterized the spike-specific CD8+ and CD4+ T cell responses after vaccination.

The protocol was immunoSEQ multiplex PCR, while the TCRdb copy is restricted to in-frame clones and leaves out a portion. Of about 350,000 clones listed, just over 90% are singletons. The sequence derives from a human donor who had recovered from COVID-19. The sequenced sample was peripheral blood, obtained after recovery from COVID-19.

CDR3 sequence reads: CASSGELYEQYF. As DNA, the CDR3 is TGTGCCAGCAGCGGCGAGCTCTACGAGCAGTACTTC. The gene calls are TRBV7-9 and TRBJ2-7; D gene unclear. Germline CDR1 is SEHNR and CDR2 is FQNEAQ (reference sequence). Trimming shortened V by 5 bases and J by 3 bases, and 8 bases separated the two germline ends. CDR3 length: 12 amino acids.